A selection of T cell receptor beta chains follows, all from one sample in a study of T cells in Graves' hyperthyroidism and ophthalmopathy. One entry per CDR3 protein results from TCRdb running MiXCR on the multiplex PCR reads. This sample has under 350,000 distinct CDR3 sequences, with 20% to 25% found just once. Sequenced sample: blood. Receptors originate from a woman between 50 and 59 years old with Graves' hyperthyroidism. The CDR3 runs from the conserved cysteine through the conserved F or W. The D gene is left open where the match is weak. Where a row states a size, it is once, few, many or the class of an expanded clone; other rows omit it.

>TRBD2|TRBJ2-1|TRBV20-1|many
CSAQLAGVNNEQFF
TGCAGTGCTCAGCTAGCGGGGGTGAACAATGAGCAGTTCTTC
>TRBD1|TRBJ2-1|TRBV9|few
CASSVALGQSFYNEQFF
TGTGCCAGCAGCGTAGCATTGGGACAGTCCTTTTACAATGAGCAGTTCTTC
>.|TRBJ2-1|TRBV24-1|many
CATDRGDSAYNEQFF
TGTGCCACCGACAGAGGGGATTCTGCCTACAATGAGCAGTTCTTC
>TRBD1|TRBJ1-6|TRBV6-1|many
CASAGTDSSYNSPLHF
TGTGCCAGCGCCGGGACAGATAGCTCCTATAATTCACCCCTCCACTTT
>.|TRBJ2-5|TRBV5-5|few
CASRPRANQETQYF
TGTGCCAGCAGACCCAGGGCCAATCAAGAGACCCAGTACTTC
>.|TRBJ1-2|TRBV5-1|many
CASSEQVSNYGYTF
TGCGCCAGCAGCGAACAGGTCTCTAACTATGGCTACACCTTC
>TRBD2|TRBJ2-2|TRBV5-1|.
CASSLRTSGSTGELFF
TGCGCCAGCAGCCTCAGGACTAGCGGGAGCACCGGGGAGCTGTTTTTT
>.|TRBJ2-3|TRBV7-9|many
CASSLGAREIGTDTQYF
TGTGCCAGCAGCTTAGGGGCGAGGGAGATCGGTACAGATACGCAGTATTTT
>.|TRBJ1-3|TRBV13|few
CASSLTPGSSGNTIYF
TGTGCCAGCAGCCTAACTCCAGGGTCTTCTGGAAACACCATATATTTT
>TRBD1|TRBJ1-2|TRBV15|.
CATSRFRQGLNYGYTF
TGTGCCACCAGCAGATTCCGACAGGGTCTTAACTATGGCTACACCTTC
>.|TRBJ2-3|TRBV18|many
CASSPPWGLRTDTQYF
TGTGCCAGCTCACCACCTTGGGGGCTTCGCACAGATACGCAGTATTTT
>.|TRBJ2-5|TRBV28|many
CASRGQGKETQYF
TGTGCCAGCAGAGGTCAGGGGAAAGAGACCCAGTACTTC
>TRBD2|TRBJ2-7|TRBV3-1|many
CASSPRDYRAYEQYF
TGTGCCAGCAGCCCCAGGGACTACCGAGCCTACGAGCAGTACTTC
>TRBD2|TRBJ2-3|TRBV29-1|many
CSVPLRGRIGTDTQYF
TGCAGCGTCCCCCTCCGCGGGAGGATTGGGACAGATACGCAGTATTTT
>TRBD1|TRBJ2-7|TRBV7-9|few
CASSLVDRGLYEQYF
TGTGCCAGCAGCTTAGTGGACAGGGGGCTGTACGAGCAGTACTTC
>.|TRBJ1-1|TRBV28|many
CASSSAGRMNTEAFF
TGTGCCAGCAGTAGCGCGGGACGGATGAACACTGAAGCTTTCTTT
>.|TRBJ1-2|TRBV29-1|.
CSVGGEPNYGYTF
TGCAGCGTTGGTGGGGAACCTAACTATGGCTACACCTTC
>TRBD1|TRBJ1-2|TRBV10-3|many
CAISESTGVHYGYTF
TGTGCCATCAGTGAGTCCACAGGGGTGCACTATGGCTACACCTTC
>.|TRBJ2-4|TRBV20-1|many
CSAVSNGKNIQYF
TGCAGTGCCGTTAGCAACGGCAAAAACATTCAGTACTTC
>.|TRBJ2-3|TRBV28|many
CASSFQVWGRPDTQYF
TGTGCCAGCAGTTTCCAGGTCTGGGGGCGCCCAGATACGCAGTATTTT
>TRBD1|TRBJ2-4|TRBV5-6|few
CASITQGRENIQYF
TGTGCCAGCATCACACAGGGGAGAGAAAACATTCAGTACTTC
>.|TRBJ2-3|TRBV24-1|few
CATSDFRIRGSTDTQYF
TGTGCCACCAGTGATTTTAGGATCCGGGGTAGCACAGATACGCAGTATTTT
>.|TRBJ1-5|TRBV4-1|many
CASSQVTVLRGRPQHF
TGCGCCAGCAGCCAAGTGACAGTCCTAAGGGGACGGCCCCAGCATTTT
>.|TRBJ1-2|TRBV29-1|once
CSVEEPGATPNYGYTF
TGCAGCGTTGAAGAACCAGGGGCGACGCCTAACTATGGCTACACCTTC
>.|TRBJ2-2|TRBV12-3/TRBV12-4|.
CASTLDRGQATGELFF
TGTGCCAGCACGTTAGACCGGGGCCAGGCCACCGGGGAGCTGTTTTTT
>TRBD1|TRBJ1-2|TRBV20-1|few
CSPRQGASSNYGYTF
TGCAGTCCAAGACAGGGGGCCTCTTCTAACTATGGCTACACCTTC
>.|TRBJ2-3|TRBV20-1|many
CSADGIQGTSTDTQYF
TGCAGTGCTGACGGCATACAGGGGACTAGCACAGATACGCAGTATTTT
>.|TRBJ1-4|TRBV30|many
CAWSSGVTNEKLFF
TGTGCCTGGAGTTCCGGGGTAACTAATGAAAAACTGTTTTTT
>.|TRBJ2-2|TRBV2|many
CASTGRKNTGELFF
TGTGCCAGCACGGGGCGGAAGAACACCGGGGAGCTGTTTTTT
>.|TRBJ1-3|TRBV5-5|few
CASSFFNRESGNTIYF
TGTGCCAGCAGCTTTTTTAACAGGGAATCTGGAAACACCATATATTTT
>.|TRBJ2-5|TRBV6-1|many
CASGNSGRETQYF
TGTGCCAGCGGAAATTCAGGGAGGGAGACCCAGTACTTC
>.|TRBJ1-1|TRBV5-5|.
CASSFILGNGIWVEAFF
TGTGCCAGCAGCTTCATCCTTGGAAATGGGATTTGGGTTGAAGCTTTCTTT
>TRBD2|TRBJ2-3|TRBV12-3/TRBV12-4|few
CASSLGASGRATDTQYF
TGTGCCAGCAGTTTAGGAGCTAGCGGGAGAGCTACAGATACGCAGTATTTT
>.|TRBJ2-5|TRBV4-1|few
CASSHPGRDETQYF
TGCGCCAGCAGCCATCCAGGCCGGGACGAGACCCAGTACTTC
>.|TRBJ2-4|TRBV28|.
CASSPLGSSKNTQYF
TGTGCCAGCAGTCCGCTTGGGAGCTCCAAAAACACTCAGTACTTC
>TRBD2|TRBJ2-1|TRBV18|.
CASSPPSGIANEQFF
TGTGCCAGCTCACCACCAAGCGGGATAGCGAATGAGCAGTTCTTC
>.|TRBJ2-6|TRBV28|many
CASSLSGSGANVLTF
TGTGCCAGCAGTTTAAGTGGGTCTGGGGCCAACGTCCTGACTTTC
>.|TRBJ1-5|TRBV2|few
CASGNSYSNQPQHF
TGTGCCAGCGGAAATTCGTATAGCAATCAGCCCCAGCATTTT
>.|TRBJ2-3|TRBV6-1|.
CASSSTAGRNTDTQYF
TGTGCCAGCAGTTCTACGGCGGGGCGGAACACAGATACGCAGTATTTT
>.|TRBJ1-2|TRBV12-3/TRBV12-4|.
CASNSGGANGYTF
TGTGCCAGCAACTCGGGGGGGGCGAATGGCTACACCTTC
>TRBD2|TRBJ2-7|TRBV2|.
CASSPGLALSYEQYF
TGTGCCAGCAGTCCAGGACTAGCCCTCTCCTACGAGCAGTACTTC
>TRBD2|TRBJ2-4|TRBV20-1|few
CSALAGGVAKNIQYF
TGCAGTGCTTTAGCGGGGGGCGTAGCCAAAAACATTCAGTACTTC
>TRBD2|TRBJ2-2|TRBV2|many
CASSSLAGGSGTGELFF
TGTGCCAGCTCCTCGTTAGCGGGAGGATCGGGCACCGGGGAGCTGTTTTTT
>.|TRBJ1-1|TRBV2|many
CASSWVGASNTEAFF
TGTGCCAGCAGCTGGGTGGGGGCCTCGAACACTGAAGCTTTCTTT
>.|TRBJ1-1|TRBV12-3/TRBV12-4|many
CASSIRGMAEAFF
TGTGCCAGCAGCATCCGCGGGATGGCTGAAGCTTTCTTT
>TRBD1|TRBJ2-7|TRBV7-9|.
CASSLGGTGVAPEQYF
TGTGCCAGCAGCTTAGGTGGGACAGGGGTCGCCCCCGAGCAGTACTTC
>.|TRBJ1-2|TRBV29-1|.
CSVEDTPGRGHNYGYTF
TGCAGCGTTGAAGATACCCCCGGCAGGGGCCATAACTATGGCTACACCTTC
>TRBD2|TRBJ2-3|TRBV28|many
CASSAAGDDTQYF
TGTGCCAGCAGTGCAGCGGGAGACGATACGCAGTATTTT
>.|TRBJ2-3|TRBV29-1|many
CSVAQGLGTDTQYF
TGCAGCGTTGCCCAGGGATTGGGCACAGATACGCAGTATTTT
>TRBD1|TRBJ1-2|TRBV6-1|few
CASSRDSLAGYTF
TGTGCCAGCAGCCGGGACAGTCTCGCGGGCTACACCTTC
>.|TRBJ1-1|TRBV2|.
CASTGGRQGVNTEAFF
TGTGCCAGCACTGGGGGTCGGCAGGGAGTGAACACTGAAGCTTTCTTT
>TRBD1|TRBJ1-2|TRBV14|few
CASSLLLQGDGYTF
TGTGCCAGCAGCCTTCTCCTACAGGGGGATGGCTACACCTTC
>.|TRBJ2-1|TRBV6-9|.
CASILGGDNEQFF
TGTGCCAGCATCTTGGGAGGAGACAATGAGCAGTTCTTC